The rows below give T cell receptor beta chains drawn from one sample of a study of control samples from healthy donors and cancer patients. Sequenced by immunoSEQ multiplex PCR; TCRdb stores in-frame clones only, minus some. The top ten hold roughly a sixth of the sample, which has more than 85,000 clones, around 89% seen once. Sequencing used blood. All receptors come from a woman between 50 and 59 years old in good health. The CDR3 runs from the conserved cysteine through the conserved F or W. Each record gives: J gene, D gene, clone size, V gene, CDR3 protein, CDR3 DNA. The D gene is left open where the match is weak. Clone sizes are given selectively: once, few, many, or a class where the clone is expanded.

TRBJ1-1,.,.,TRBV6-5,CASTPVAANTEAFF,TGTGCCAGCACTCCTGTGGCGGCGAACACTGAAGCTTTCTTT
TRBJ2-3,.,.,TRBV7-2,CASSLAYSGGTQYF,TGTGCCAGCAGCTTAGCGTATTCAGGAGGTACGCAGTATTTT
TRBJ2-1,.,.,TRBV9,CASSALGSSGEQFF,TGTGCCAGCAGCGCCCTGGGAAGTTCGGGTGAGCAGTTCTTC
TRBJ1-1,.,.,TRBV7-2,CASSLVGKGNTEAFF,TGTGCCAGCAGCTTAGTTGGGAAGGGGAACACTGAAGCTTTCTTT
TRBJ2-5,.,.,TRBV20-1,CSPLQMSQYF,TGCAGTCCACTTCAAATGTCCCAGTACTTC
TRBJ2-7,.,.,TRBV6-5,CASSYSLQPAYEQYF,TGTGCCAGCAGTTACTCGCTACAACCGGCCTACGAGCAGTACTTC
TRBJ1-3,.,.,TRBV6-5,CASRDTGNTIYF,TGTGCCAGCAGGGATACAGGAAACACCATATATTTT
TRBJ1-2,.,once,TRBV6-2/TRBV6-3,CASSFNGANYGYTF,TGTGCCAGCAGTTTTAACGGGGCTAACTATGGCTACACCTTC
TRBJ2-3,.,.,TRBV7-2,CASSFTGGVADTQYF,TGTGCCAGCAGCTTCACCGGAGGGGTAGCAGATACGCAGTATTTT
TRBJ1-2,.,.,TRBV4-3,CASSQDRDRWVDGYTF,TGCGCCAGCAGCCAAGATCGCGACAGGTGGGTCGACGGCTACACCTTC
TRBJ1-1,.,.,TRBV7-3,CASGGEKNTEAFF,TGTGCCAGCGGGGGGGAAAAGAACACTGAAGCTTTCTTT
TRBJ2-1,TRBD2,.,TRBV7-3,CASSLTSGSHEQFF,TGTGCCAGCAGCTTAACTAGCGGGAGCCATGAGCAGTTCTTC
TRBJ1-4,.,.,TRBV11-2,CASSLAGKDRWGDEKLFF,TGTGCCAGCAGCTTAGCAGGGAAAGACCGGTGGGGTGATGAAAAACTGTTTTTT
TRBJ1-1,TRBD1,.,TRBV7-9,CADRATGNTEAFF,TGTGCCGACAGGGCAACAGGCAATACCGAAGCTTTCTTT
TRBJ2-7,TRBD2,.,TRBV19,CASSAMGRDARGYEQYF,TGTGCCAGTAGTGCGATGGGTAGGGATGCGCGGGGGTACGAGCAGTACTTC
TRBJ2-1,.,.,TRBV18,CASSPHSRDEQFF,TGTGCCAGCTCACCACATAGCCGGGATGAGCAGTTCTTC
TRBJ2-1,.,few,TRBV11-2,CASSEEGGLLNEQFF,TGTGCCAGCAGCGAGGAGGGGGGATTACTCAATGAGCAGTTCTTC
TRBJ1-2,.,.,TRBV29-1,CSAEPREVSGYTF,TGCAGCGCTGAACCCAGGGAGGTTTCTGGCTACACCTTC
TRBJ2-7,TRBD2,.,TRBV5-5,CASTLLGGGTYEQYF,TGTGCCAGCACCCTCTTGGGGGGGGGTACCTACGAGCAGTACTTC
TRBJ1-1,.,.,TRBV5-1,CASSLPSPEAFF,TGCGCCAGCAGCTTGCCTTCTCCTGAAGCTTTCTTT
TRBJ1-4,.,.,TRBV20-1,CSASLGMGEKLFF,TGCAGTGCTAGTTTGGGGATGGGAGAAAAACTGTTTTTT
TRBJ1-6,.,once,TRBV18,CASSGDWWNSPLHF,TGTGCCAGCTCGGGCGACTGGTGGAATTCACCCCTCCACTTT
TRBJ2-4,.,.,TRBV6-5,CASEDPGVGNIQYF,TGTGCCAGCGAGGATCCGGGGGTCGGGAACATTCAGTACTTC
TRBJ1-2,.,.,TRBV6-1,CASSEDRRYGYTF,TGTGCCAGCAGTGAAGACAGGAGATATGGCTACACCTTC
TRBJ2-7,.,.,TRBV11-3,CASSLRGAGEQYF,TGTGCCAGCAGCTTAAGGGGGGCCGGGGAGCAGTACTTC
TRBJ2-1,.,.,TRBV11-2,CASSLDIRQTNEQFF,TGTGCCAGCAGCTTAGATATACGACAGACCAATGAGCAGTTCTTC
TRBJ1-1,.,.,TRBV5-4,CASSFGLPQGAFF,TGTGCCAGCAGCTTCGGACTCCCCCAGGGGGCTTTCTTT
TRBJ2-7,.,few,TRBV5-1,CASSLEGEQYF,TGCGCCAGCAGCTTGGAGGGCGAGCAGTACTTC